A single sample is the source of the 31 T cell receptor beta chains below, sequenced in a study of T-cell memory formation after mild COVID-19. TCRdb ran MiXCR on the 5' RACE reads and lists one entry per CDR3 protein. The sample records some 88,000 distinct CDR3 sequences, more than 20% being singletons. Sequenced sample: PBMCs or a T cell subset sorted from them (not recorded which). These receptors all stem from a man aged 18 to 29 who had mild COVID-19 (a few samples of this study predate the infection). Cell type and time point are not known.

The chain couples TRBV7-2 to TRBJ1-5; D is ambiguous. This CDR3 has 15 amino acids. V was shortened by 2 bases and J by 3 bases, with 11 bases between the two germline ends. Germline loops: CDR1 SGHTA, CDR2 FQGNSA. CDR3 amino acids: CASSLKPEDNQPQHF. CDR3 in DNA: TGTGCCAGCAGCTTAAAGCCTGAGGACAATCAGCCCCAGCATTTT.

V usage is TRBV19 and J usage is TRBJ1-6, with a tentative D call TRBD1 (6 bases). CDR3 length: 17 amino acids. CDR1 and CDR2 from the germline V gene are LNHDA and SQIVND (reference sequence). The V end lost 8 bases, the J end lost 0 bases, and 17 bases lay between the germline ends. CDR3 residues: CASGVDSTRSYNSPLHF. The CDR3 DNA sequence: TGTGCCAGTGGAGTGGACAGCACACGCTCCTATAATTCACCCCTCCACTTT.

This clonotype has only a few counts. The V call is TRBV15, the J call TRBJ2-5; D possibly corresponds to TRBD2 (5 bases). The CDR3 sequence is 15 residues long. Germline CDR1 LNHNV, CDR2 YYDKDF (reference sequence). The V and J ends lost 0 bases and 5 bases respectively, with 13 bases between them. The CDR3 is CATSRDRASRETQYF. CDR3 DNA: TGTGCCACCAGCAGAGATAGGGCTAGCCGGGAGACCCAGTACTTC.

This clonotype was picked up one time. The V call is TRBV6-1, the J call TRBJ1-6; TRBD1 aligns across 7 bases. Looked up from germline, CDR1 is MNHNS and CDR2 is SASEGT. The CDR3 spans 15 residues. The J segment lost 0 bases and the V segment lost 8 bases, leaving 4 bases of the junction unmatched. The CDR3 sequence is CASDRDSSYNSPLHF. The CDR3 bases are TGTGCCAGCGACAGGGATAGCTCCTATAATTCACCCCTCCACTTT.

For the CDR3, the DNA is TGTGCCAGCAGTGATCCGACTAGCGGGGGTTCCTACGAGCAGTACTTC. Its protein product is CASSDPTSGGSYEQYF. J is TRBJ2-7 and V is TRBV2; the match to TRBD2 covers 12 bases. This CDR3 has 16 amino acids. CDR1 is SNHLY, CDR2 FYNNEI, per germline. The V gene end was trimmed by 3 bases and the J gene end by 1 base; junction bases not matched to a gene: 4.

This clonotype was seen more than once but under ten times. The genes are TRBV24-1 and TRBJ2-2; the D is unclear. There are 12 residues in the CDR3. Germline-derived CDR1 and CDR2 are KGHDR and SFDVKD. V gave up 1 base and J gave up 8 bases, with 4 bases separating them. CDR3 amino acids: CATSDFRGELFF. The CDR3 DNA sequence: TGTGCCACCAGTGATTTTCGGGGGGAGCTGTTTTTT.

This clonotype has a handful of counts. V usage is TRBV4-1 and J usage is TRBJ1-2; D possibly corresponds to TRBD1 (5 bases). Germline V gives CDR1 MGHRA, CDR2 YSYEKL. The germline V and J ends were trimmed by 3 bases and 8 bases, with 7 bases remaining between them. The CDR3 is 11 residues long. CDR3 sequence: CASSQGGGYTF. Written as DNA, the CDR3 is TGCGCCAGCAGCCAGGGGGGAGGCTACACCTTC.

The chain joins TRBV7-3 to TRBJ1-6, with 8 bases matching TRBD1. Germline CDR1 reads SGHTA; CDR2 reads FQGTGA. This CDR3 has 14 amino acids. V lost 11 bases, J lost 7 bases, and 10 bases stayed unmatched. In nucleotides, the CDR3 is TGTGCCCTCAGCCTAACAGGGGGGAATTCACCCCTCCACTTT. The encoded protein is CALSLTGGNSPLHF.

The chain uses TRBV5-8 and TRBJ1-1; the match to TRBD1 covers 7 bases. The CDR3 covers 15 residues. V shed 2 bases and J 4 bases; nucleotides not matched to a gene: 8. Germline V CDR1 and CDR2: SGHTS, YDEGEE. The CDR3 region is CASSFEGALSTEAFF. The CDR3 region has the DNA TGTGCCAGCAGCTTTGAGGGGGCGCTGAGCACTGAAGCTTTCTTT.

The chain links TRBV12-3 or TRBV12-4 to TRBJ1-2; 7 bases agree with TRBD1. The CDR3 has 14 residues. V shed 4 bases and J 6 bases; nucleotides not matched to a gene: 8. The CDR3: CASSWTGATHGYTF. DNA of the CDR3: TGTGCCAGCAGTTGGACAGGTGCCACCCATGGCTACACCTTC.

The rearrangement uses TRBV7-2 and TRBJ2-3; TRBD2 matches at 7 bases. The CDR3 contains 15 residues. Germline CDR1 is SGHTA and CDR2 is FQGNSA. V was pared by 1 base and J by 5 bases, with 6 bases of the junction left unmatched. The CDR3 DNA reads TGTGCCAGCAGCTTAGAACCGGGGGGAGTAGATACGCAGTATTTT. Translating gives CASSLEPGGVDTQYF.

The CDR3 here is CASTLGGVTYEQYF. Written as DNA, the CDR3 is TGTGCCAGCACCCTTGGGGGGGTCACCTACGAGCAGTACTTC. V and J are TRBV12-3 or TRBV12-4 and TRBJ2-7, with TRBD2 matching over 7 bases. This CDR3 is built from 14 residues. The V segment lost 7 bases and the J segment 2 bases; nucleotides outside the gene matches: 8.

The V and J genes are TRBV13 and TRBJ2-3; D perhaps matches TRBD2 (7 bases). V was clipped by 2 bases and J by 1 base, with 19 bases between them. This CDR3 spans 18 amino acids. CDR1 is PRHDT and CDR2 is FYEKMQ in the germline V gene (reference sequence). CDR3 residues: CASSLTPWAGARTDTQYF. CDR3 bases: TGTGCCAGCAGCTTAACCCCCTGGGCGGGGGCCCGCACAGATACGCAGTATTTT.

The rearrangement links TRBV4-1 to TRBJ1-4; no reliable D call. The germline CDR1 and CDR2 sequences are MGHRA and YSYEKL. This CDR3 contains 15 residues. Trimming left V 3 bases short and J 0 bases short, with 8 bases between. The CDR3 spells CASSQRMTTNEKLFF. CDR3 bases: TGCGCCAGCAGCCAGAGAATGACAACTAATGAAAAACTGTTTTTT.

The gene calls are TRBV12-5 and TRBJ1-1; 8 nucleotides match TRBD1. This CDR3 contains 13 residues. V lost 10 bases, J lost 4 bases, and 8 bases stayed unmatched. Per the germline V gene, CDR1 is LGHNT and CDR2 is FRNRAP. The CDR3 coding sequence is TGTGCTACCGGACAGGGAGAGGGCACTGAAGCTTTCTTT. Translation: CATGQGEGTEAFF.

The chain joins TRBV6-2 or TRBV6-3 to TRBJ2-2; D not resolved. The germline gives CDR1 MNHEY, CDR2 SVGEGT. V gave up 8 bases and J gave up 2 bases, with 18 bases separating them. The CDR3 contains 16 residues. CDR3 DNA sequence: TGTGCCAGCGTATCCGTCTATGGGGTAAACACCGGGGAGCTGTTTTTT. Its translation: CASVSVYGVNTGELFF.

The chain couples TRBV7-2 to TRBJ1-1, with no clear D. The CDR3 runs to 12 residues. From germline, CDR1 is SGHTA and CDR2 FQGNSA. Trimming shortened V by 5 bases and J by 2 bases, and 6 bases separated the two germline ends. CDR3 DNA: TGTGCCAGCAGCCCCCACAACACTGAAGCTTTCTTT. Amino acids: CASSPHNTEAFF.

This CDR3 reads CASSFLGTGDEQYF. In DNA, the CDR3 is TGTGCCAGCAGTTTTTTGGGAACCGGCGACGAGCAGTACTTC. This rearrangement joins TRBV12-3 or TRBV12-4 to TRBJ2-7, with no clear D. Trimming pared 3 bases from V and 5 bases from J, leaving 14 bases between. The CDR3 consists of 14 residues.

The chain is built from TRBV14 and TRBJ1-1; D is uncertain. CDR1 is SGHDN and CDR2 is FVKESK in the germline V gene. CDR3 length: 15 amino acids. Trimming took 0 bases from V and 0 from J, leaving 8 bases between them. The CDR3 loop is CASSQDSNMNTEAFF. The CDR3 bases are TGTGCCAGCAGCCAAGATAGCAACATGAACACTGAAGCTTTCTTT.

V is TRBV7-9 and J is TRBJ1-6; D is unclear. The length of the CDR3 is 15 residues. The V gene's germline CDR1 is SEHNR and CDR2 FQNEAQ (reference sequence). With 3 bases removed from V and 0 bases from J, the gap between germline ends came to 6 bases. In nucleotides, the CDR3 is TGTGCCAGCAGCTTCGGCAGCTCCTATAATTCACCCCTCCACTTT. Its protein product is CASSFGSSYNSPLHF.

In its sample, this clonotype was seen a few times. This chain links TRBV4-1 with TRBJ2-2, with D uncertain. V lost 0 bases and J 5 bases, leaving 4 bases between the germline ends. Germline V gene sequence: CDR1 MGHRA, CDR2 YSYEKL. CDR3 length equals 13 residues. CDR3 nucleotide sequence: TGCGCCAGCAGCCAAGATCTGACCGGGGAGCTGTTTTTT. As protein: CASSQDLTGELFF.

This sequence joins TRBV6-6 and TRBJ2-7; 11 positions match TRBD2. This CDR3 has 15 residues. CDR1 is MNHNY and CDR2 is SVGAGI in the germline V gene (reference sequence). The V gene end was trimmed by 5 bases and the J gene end by 0 bases; junction bases not matched to a gene: 3. CDR3 nucleotide sequence: TGTGCCAGCAGTCTAGCGGGGGGAGTCTCCTACGAGCAGTACGTC. Translation gives CASSLAGGVSYEQYV.

The chain uses TRBV6-6 and TRBJ1-4; perhaps TRBD1 as D (6 bases). Germline V gene data show CDR1 as MNHNY and CDR2 as SVGAGI (reference sequence). The CDR3 consists of 13 residues. V lost 7 bases and J lost 6, with 12 bases in between. The CDR3 loop is CASNREVYEKLFF. CDR3 nucleotide sequence: TGTGCCAGCAACAGGGAGGTATATGAAAAACTGTTTTTT.

This clonotype occurred many times. The J gene is TRBJ2-7, the V gene TRBV10-2; tentatively, D is TRBD1 (5 bases). V was trimmed by 0 bases and J by 2 bases, leaving 8 bases between them. The CDR3 is 14 amino acids. The V gene's germline CDR1 is WSHSY and CDR2 SAAADI. CDR3 residues: CASSESWGPYEQYF. CDR3 DNA sequence: TGCGCCAGCAGTGAGTCGTGGGGCCCCTACGAGCAGTACTTC.

This clonotype was detected a few times. The chain joins TRBV18 to TRBJ1-1, with a tentative D call TRBD1 (6 bases). The CDR3 covers 15 residues. V lost 6 bases and J lost 3, with 17 bases in between. CDR1 and CDR2 (germline): KGHSH, LQKENI. The CDR3 region is CASSLGARVDTEAFF. The CDR3 DNA sequence: TGTGCCAGCTCTTTGGGGGCGAGGGTAGACACTGAAGCTTTCTTT.

This chain connects TRBV7-9 to TRBJ2-5; D may be TRBD2 (6 bases). This CDR3 is 12 amino acids long. Germline V gene sequence: CDR1 SEHNR, CDR2 FQNEAQ (reference sequence). The V end was cut by 11 bases, the J end by 5 bases, with 15 bases between. This CDR3 reads CASLGRWETQYF. CDR3 coding DNA: TGTGCCTCCCTAGGGAGGTGGGAGACCCAGTACTTC. Variable domain in full (rest from reference TRBV7-9 and TRBJ2-5): DTGVSQNPRHKITKRGQNVTFRCDPISEHNRLYWYRQTLGQGPEFLTYFQNEAQLEKSRLLSDRFSAERPKGSFSTLEIQRTEQGDSAMYLCASLGRWETQYFGPGTRLLVL.

This clonotype was found a few times. This rearrangement joins TRBV9 to TRBJ2-4; D is ambiguous. With 0 bases removed from V and 9 bases from J, the gap between germline ends came to 19 bases. CDR1 is SGDLS, CDR2 YYNGEE, per germline. The CDR3 spans 16 residues. DNA for the CDR3: TGTGCCAGCAGCGTAGACGCGTTGGGCAGGTACTCCATTCAGTACTTC. It is translated as CASSVDALGRYSIQYF.

The chain carries TRBV7-2 and TRBJ2-4; D unclear. Germline V lookup: CDR1 SGHTA, CDR2 FQGNSA. This CDR3 contains 15 residues. Deletions cut 4 bases from V and 1 base from J, with 11 bases between. CDR3 protein: CASSSLTVAKNIQYF. The CDR3, as DNA: TGTGCCAGCAGCTCCCTCACAGTGGCCAAAAACATTCAGTACTTC.

This clonotype has only a few counts. V and J are TRBV28 and TRBJ2-2; 12 bases are shared with TRBD1. Germline trimming cut 9 bases from V and 4 bases from J; bases unmatched to any gene: 12. Germline values: CDR1 MDHEN, CDR2 SYDVKM. This CDR3 has 17 residues. The DNA of the CDR3 is TGTGCCAGTACGATCGGGACAGGGGGCTCGGTCACCGGGGAGCTGTTTTTT. Translated, it gives CASTIGTGGSVTGELFF.

The gene calls are TRBV12-3 or TRBV12-4 and TRBJ1-4; D is uncertain. The CDR3 length is 13 residues. V was pared by 6 bases and J by 8 bases, with 13 bases between. Written as DNA, the CDR3 is TGTGCCAGCAGAAGAGGACGCCGGGAAAAACTGTTTTTT. It specifies CASRRGRREKLFF.

The rearrangement uses TRBV6-2 or TRBV6-3 and TRBJ1-5, with TRBD1 as a possible D gene (5 bases). The germline V gene has CDR1 MNHEY and CDR2 SVGEGT. Trimming removed 7 bases at V and 6 bases at J, with 13 bases between. The CDR3 extends over 13 amino acids. The CDR3, as DNA: TGTGCCAGCATCTCCGGGGCGGGTCAGCCCCAGCATTTT. Protein product: CASISGAGQPQHF.